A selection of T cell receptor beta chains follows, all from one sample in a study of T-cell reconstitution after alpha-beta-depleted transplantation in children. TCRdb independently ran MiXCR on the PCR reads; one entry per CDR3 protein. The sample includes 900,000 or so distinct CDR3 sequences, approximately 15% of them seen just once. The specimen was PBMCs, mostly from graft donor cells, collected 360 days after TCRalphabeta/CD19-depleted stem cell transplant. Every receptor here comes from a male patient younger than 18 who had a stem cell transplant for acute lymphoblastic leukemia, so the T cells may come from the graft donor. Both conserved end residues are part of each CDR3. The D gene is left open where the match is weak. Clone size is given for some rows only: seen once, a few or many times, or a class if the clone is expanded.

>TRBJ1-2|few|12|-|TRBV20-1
TGCAGTGCTAGTGGACAGTACTATGGCTACACCTTC
CSASGQYYGYTF
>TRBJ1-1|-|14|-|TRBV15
TGTGCCACCAGCAGAGATACGGGCGGGGGGGGAGCTTTCTTT
CATSRDTGGGGAFF
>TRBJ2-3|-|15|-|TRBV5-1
TGCGCCAGCAGCTCCGGGACGGACCACACAGATACGCAGTATTTT
CASSSGTDHTDTQYF
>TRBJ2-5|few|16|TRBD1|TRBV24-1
TGTGCCACCAGTGATCTCCCCCGCTCAGGGGGACAGACCCAGTACTTC
CATSDLPRSGGQTQYF
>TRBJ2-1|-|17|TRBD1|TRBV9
TGTGCCAGCAGCGTAGCGGGACAGCTGAGCTCCTACAATGAGCAGTTCTTC
CASSVAGQLSSYNEQFF
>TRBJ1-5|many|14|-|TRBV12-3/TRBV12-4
TGTGCCAGCAGTTTCAGGGGAAGCAATCAGCCCCAGCATTTT
CASSFRGSNQPQHF
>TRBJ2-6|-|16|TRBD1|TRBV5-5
TGTGCCAGCACAGGACAGGTGAACTCTGGGGCCAACGTCCTGACTTTC
CASTGQVNSGANVLTF
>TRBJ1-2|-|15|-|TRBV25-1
TGTGCCAGCAGTGTGGGCCCCGGCAGCAACTATGGCTACACCTTC
CASSVGPGSNYGYTF
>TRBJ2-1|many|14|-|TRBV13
TGTGCCAGCAGCTTAACCCCGGATGAAAGGGAGCAGTTCTTC
CASSLTPDEREQFF
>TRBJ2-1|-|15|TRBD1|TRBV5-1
TGCGCCAGCAGGCGCCAGGGGGCGTCCTACAATGAGCAGTTCTTC
CASRRQGASYNEQFF
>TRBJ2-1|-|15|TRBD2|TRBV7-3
TGTGCCAGCAGCTTACGAGCGGGGCTTTACAATGAGCAGTTCTTC
CASSLRAGLYNEQFF
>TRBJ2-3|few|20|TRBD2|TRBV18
TGTGCCAGCTCACCTCGTGGGATCTGGGCTAGCGGGGTTCGCACAGATACGCAGTATTTT
CASSPRGIWASGVRTDTQYF
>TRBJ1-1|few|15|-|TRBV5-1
TGCGCCAGCAGCTTGGCCCCGCAGGGGCTCTCTGAAGCTTTCTTT
CASSLAPQGLSEAFF
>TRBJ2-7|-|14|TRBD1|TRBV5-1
TGCGCCAGCAGCTCCCCCGGGACAGACTACGAGCAGTACTTC
CASSSPGTDYEQYF
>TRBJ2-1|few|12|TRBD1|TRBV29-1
TGCAGCGTTCCGGACAGGGTAAATGAGCAGTTCTTC
CSVPDRVNEQFF
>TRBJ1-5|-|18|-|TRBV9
TGTGCCAGCAGCGTAGACCCAGAACATGAGTATAGGGATCAGCCCCAGCATTTT
CASSVDPEHEYRDQPQHF
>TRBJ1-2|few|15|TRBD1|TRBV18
TGTGCCAGCTCAAGGGACAGGGCCACTAACTATGGCTACACCTTC
CASSRDRATNYGYTF
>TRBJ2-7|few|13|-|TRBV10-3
TGTGCCATCAGTAAAGAAACCAACTACGAGCAGTACTTC
CAISKETNYEQYF
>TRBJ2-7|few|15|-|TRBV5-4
TGTGCCAGCAGCTTGACCTGGGGGTCCACCTACGAGCAGTACTTC
CASSLTWGSTYEQYF
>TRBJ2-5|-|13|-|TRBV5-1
TGCGCCAGCAGCGCTTCCTTCCAAGAGACCCAGTACTTC
CASSASFQETQYF
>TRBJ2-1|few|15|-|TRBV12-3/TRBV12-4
TGTGCCAGCAGTTTTTGGGCGGGCGTTTACAATGAGCAGTTCTTC
CASSFWAGVYNEQFF
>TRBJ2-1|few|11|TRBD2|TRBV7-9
TGTGCGCGCGGGAGCCCCTATGAGCAGTTCTTC
CARGSPYEQFF
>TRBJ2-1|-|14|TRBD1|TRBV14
TGTGCCACCGGCCGGGACAGCTCCTACAATGAGCAGTTCTTC
CATGRDSSYNEQFF
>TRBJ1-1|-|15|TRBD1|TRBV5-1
TGCGCCAGCAGTTATTGGACAGGGGGCCGCACTGAAGCTTTCTTT
CASSYWTGGRTEAFF
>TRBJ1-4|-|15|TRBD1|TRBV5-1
TGCGCCAGCAGGGGACAGGAGACACCTAATGAAAAACTGTTTTTT
CASRGQETPNEKLFF
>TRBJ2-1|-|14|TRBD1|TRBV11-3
TGTGCCAGCAGCGATCGGACAGGCAACAATGAGCAGTTCTTC
CASSDRTGNNEQFF
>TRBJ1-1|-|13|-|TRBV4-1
TGCTCCAGCAGCCACGGGGGGAGCACTGAAGCTTTCTTT
CSSSHGGSTEAFF
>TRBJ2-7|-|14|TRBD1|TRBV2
TGTGCCACCCTGACGGACAGGGGCTCCTACGAGCAGTACTTC
CATLTDRGSYEQYF
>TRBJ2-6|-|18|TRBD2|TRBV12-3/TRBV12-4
TGTACCAGCAGTCCGGGACTAGCGGGAGAGGCTGGGGCCAACGTCCTGACTTTC
CTSSPGLAGEAGANVLTF
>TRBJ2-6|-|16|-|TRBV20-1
TGCAGTGCTAGCCTATCGCGGTTATCTGGGGCCAACGTCCTGACTTTC
CSASLSRLSGANVLTF
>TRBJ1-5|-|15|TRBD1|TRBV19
TGTGCCAGTAACAGGGGTCAATATAGCAATCAGCCCCAGCATTTT
CASNRGQYSNQPQHF
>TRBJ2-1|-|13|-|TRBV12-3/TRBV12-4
TGTGCCAGCACCTCGGACTGGAACAATGAGCAGTTCTTC
CASTSDWNNEQFF
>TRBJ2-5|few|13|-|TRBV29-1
TGCAGCGTTGGGGGGGCGGCACAAGAGACCCAGTACTTC
CSVGGAAQETQYF
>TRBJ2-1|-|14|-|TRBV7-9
TGTGCCAGCAGCGATGGGGGGTTCTACAATGAGCAGTTCTTC
CASSDGGFYNEQFF
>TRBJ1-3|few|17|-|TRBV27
TGTGCCAGCAGTTTATCCGGTTGGGAGACGGAGGGAAACACCATATATTTT
CASSLSGWETEGNTIYF
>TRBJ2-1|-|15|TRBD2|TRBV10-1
TGCGCCAGCAGTGAACTAGCGGGATCCGGGCCGCCACAGTTCTTC
CASSELAGSGPPQFF
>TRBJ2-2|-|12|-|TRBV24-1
TGTGCCACCAGGCTAGAAACCGGGGAGCTGTTTTTT
CATRLETGELFF
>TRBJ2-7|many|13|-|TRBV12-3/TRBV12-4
TGTGCCAGCAGTTTGGGGGGGCTTTGGGAGCAGTACTTC
CASSLGGLWEQYF
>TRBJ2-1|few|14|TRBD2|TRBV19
TGTGCCAGCAGACTAGCGGGACCCCACAATGAGCAGTTCTTC
CASRLAGPHNEQFF
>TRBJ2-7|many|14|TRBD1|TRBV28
TGTGCCAGCAGAACCGGGACAGGGTTGTACGAGCAGTACTTC
CASRTGTGLYEQYF
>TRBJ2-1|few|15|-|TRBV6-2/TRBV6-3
TGTGCCAGCAGTTACGGATCAGGGATTCGCAATGAGCAGTTCTTC
CASSYGSGIRNEQFF
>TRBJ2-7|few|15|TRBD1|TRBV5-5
TGTGCCAGCAGCCGAGGGACAGGGAAAGTCCACGAGCAGTACTTC
CASSRGTGKVHEQYF
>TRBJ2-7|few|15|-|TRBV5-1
TGCGCCAGCAGCTTGGAAGCCTTGGCTACGAACGAGCAGTACTTC
CASSLEALATNEQYF
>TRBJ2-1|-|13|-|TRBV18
TGTGCCAGCTCACCTATCAACTACAATGAGCAGTTCTTC
CASSPINYNEQFF
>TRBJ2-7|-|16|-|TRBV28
TGTGCCCATTCGGGCGGGGGCGCGGAAAGTTTCTACGAGCAGTACTTC
CAHSGGGAESFYEQYF
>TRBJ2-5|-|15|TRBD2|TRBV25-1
TGTGCCAGCAGTACTATAGCGGGAGCCAGAGAGACCCAGTACTTC
CASSTIAGARETQYF
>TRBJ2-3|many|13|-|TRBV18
TGTGCCAGCTCACCGCCAGTCACAGATACGCAGTATTTT
CASSPPVTDTQYF
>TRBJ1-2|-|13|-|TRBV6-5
TGTGCCAGCAGTCCAGTGCCTAACTATGGCTACACCTTC
CASSPVPNYGYTF
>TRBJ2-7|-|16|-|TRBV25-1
TGTGCCAGCAGTGACCCGTACTATGGGGAGTCTTACGTGCAGTACTTC
CASSDPYYGESYVQYF
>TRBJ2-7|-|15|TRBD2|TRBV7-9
TGTGCCAGCAGCGTCCCGACTAGCGGGAGACACGAGCAGTACTTC
CASSVPTSGRHEQYF
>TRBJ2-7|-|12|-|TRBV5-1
TGCGCCAGCAGTCCCCCTGGGCACGAGCAGTACTTC
CASSPPGHEQYF
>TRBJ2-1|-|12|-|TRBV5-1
TGCGCCAGCAGCTATAATAGCAATGAGCAGTTCTTC
CASSYNSNEQFF
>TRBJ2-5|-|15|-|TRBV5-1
TGCGCCAGCAGCTTGGGGTACTCGGGCTGGGAGACCCAGTACTTC
CASSLGYSGWETQYF